This T cell receptor beta chain derives from a study of T cell repertoires in cytomegalovirus infection. Trimming left V 0 bases short and J 2 bases short, with 12 bases between. Germline loops: CDR1 LNHNV, CDR2 YYDKDF (reference sequence). This CDR3 comprises 16 residues. TCRdb re-called the reads with MiXCR, one entry per CDR3 protein. The table includes about 830,000 distinct CDR3 sequences, around a third detected once. The sample holds one count of this clonotype. The antigen is undetermined. This sequence originates from a human donor in good health (CMV status not recorded). Some clones in this sample may be carry-over from other donors' samples. The gene calls are TRBV15 and TRBJ2-3, with D maybe TRBD2 (6 bases). The sample here was cultured CD8+ T cells from PBMCs, taken from culture after CMV antigen stimulation. Written as DNA, the CDR3 is TGTGCCACCAGCAGAGATGGGAGGCAGTACACAGATACGCAGTATTTT. Translated: CATSRDGRQYTDTQYF.